The 10 T cell receptor beta chains presented below share a single source sample, sequenced in a study of metastatic and nonmetastatic thyroid tumors. MiXCR reprocessed the PCR reads for TCRdb. Of some 90,000 clones detected, around 9.1% appear once; the ten largest clones hold 8.8%. No treatment of any kind had been given to any patient before thyroid surgery. Sequencing was performed on blood. Receptors were obtained from a female donor with papillary thyroid cancer or a benign thyroid nodule (not recorded which). Some clones in this sample may be carry-over from other donors' samples.

This clone is judged medium-sized. CDR3 region: CASSDSGGSYNEQFF. The CDR3 DNA reads TGTGCCAGTAGCGATAGCGGCGGCTCCTACAATGAGCAGTTCTTC. V and J are TRBV19 and TRBJ2-1, with D possibly TRBD2 on 6 matching bases. Trimming pared 6 bases from V and 0 bases from J, leaving 12 bases between. This CDR3 has 15 residues. Germline CDR1 LNHDA, CDR2 SQIVND (reference sequence).

This clone was recorded at least ten times. The genes are TRBV6-1 and TRBJ2-7; D is possibly TRBD1 (6 bases). Deletions cut 1 base from V and 6 bases from J, with 16 bases between. CDR1 is MNHNS and CDR2 is SASEGT in the germline V gene. The CDR3 loop spans 15 amino acids. The CDR3 DNA reads TGTGCCAGCAGTGAAGACAGGGCTAGGGCCGGCGAGCAGTACTTC. It yields the protein CASSEDRARAGEQYF.

This clone was seen many times. This rearrangement joins TRBV9 to TRBJ2-5, with D possibly matching TRBD1 (6 bases). The CDR3 has 13 residues. The germline gives CDR1 SGDLS, CDR2 YYNGEE. The germline V and J ends were trimmed by 0 bases and 10 bases, with 13 bases remaining between them. In DNA form, the CDR3 reads TGTGCCAGCAGCGTAGATCACAGGGATGACCAGTACTTC. This encodes CASSVDHRDDQYF.

This clone showed up many times. The chain has TRBV20-1 and TRBJ2-3; tentatively, D is TRBD1 (5 bases). Germline V lookup: CDR1 DFQATT, CDR2 SNEGSKA (reference sequence). With 0 bases removed from V and 4 bases from J, the gap between germline ends came to 11 bases. CDR3 length: 14 amino acids. The CDR3 reads CSARDGATPDTQYF. In nucleotides, the CDR3 is TGCAGTGCTAGAGATGGGGCCACCCCAGATACGCAGTATTTT.

This clone was counted ten times or more. The chain joins TRBV10-3 to TRBJ2-7, with TRBD2 identical over 7 bases. The CDR3 is 15 residues long. Trimming took 2 bases from V and 4 from J; bases not matched to a gene: 8. Germline loops: CDR1 ENHRY, CDR2 SYGVKD. The DNA for the CDR3 is TGTGCCATCAGTGAGCCTCCCCGGGGGGTGTACGAGCAGTACTTC. It codes for CAISEPPRGVYEQYF.

Ten or more counts support this clone. The gene calls are TRBV27 and TRBJ2-1, with 11 bases that match TRBD2. CDR3 length: 15 amino acids. CDR1 MNHEY and CDR2 SMNVEV come from the germline V gene (reference sequence). Germline trimming cut 7 bases from V and 5 bases from J; bases unmatched to any gene: 7. The DNA for the CDR3 is TGTGCCAGCACTCTCGGGACTAGCGGCCACAATGAGCAGTTCTTC. This encodes CASTLGTSGHNEQFF.

This clone was counted at least ten times. The chain carries TRBV19 and TRBJ1-1; D possibly corresponds to TRBD1 (5 bases). The V end was cut by 0 bases, the J end by 0 bases, with 11 bases between. Germline loops: CDR1 LNHDA, CDR2 SQIVND (reference sequence). The CDR3 contains 16 residues. The CDR3 coding sequence is TGTGCCAGTAGTATAGATATAGAGGGGATGAACACTGAAGCTTTCTTT. Protein sequence: CASSIDIEGMNTEAFF.

This clone appeared many times. The rearrangement joins TRBV27 to TRBJ1-3, with 10 positions matching TRBD1. Trimming cost V 8 bases and J 4 bases; bases outside gene matches: 2. CDR3 length: 13 residues. Germline lookup yields CDR1 MNHEY and CDR2 SMNVEV (reference sequence). CDR3 sequence: CASRTGGGNTIYF. CDR3 nucleotide sequence: TGTGCCAGCCGGACAGGGGGGGGAAACACCATATATTTT.

Only a few counts were recorded for this clone. The chain couples TRBV27 to TRBJ2-2; D is unclear. Germline assignment: CDR1 MNHEY and CDR2 SMNVEV (reference sequence). V dropped 6 bases and J dropped 3 bases, with 11 bases sitting between them. The CDR3 extends over 14 amino acids. CDR3 sequence reads: CASSYTWDTGELFF. The CDR3 DNA sequence: TGTGCCAGCAGCTATACCTGGGACACCGGGGAGCTGTTTTTT.

The V and J genes are TRBV9 and TRBJ2-3, with D perhaps matching TRBD1 (6 bases). Germline CDR1 is SGDLS and CDR2 is YYNGEE. This CDR3 is built from 12 residues. V was shortened by 3 bases and J by 4 bases, with 6 bases between the two germline ends. CDR3 DNA sequence: TGTGCCAGCAGCGAGGGGGCAGATACGCAGTATTTT. Translated, it gives CASSEGADTQYF.